This entry lists 14 T cell receptor beta chains sequenced from one sample in a study of cytomegalovirus exposure and HLA in healthy donors (TCRdb year 2017). Receptors were amplified or captured by the immunoSEQ multiplex PCR assay. For the multiplex PCR, a mixture combining 60 forward primers for TCR Vbeta segments and 13 reverse primers for TCR Jbeta segments was used. The table comes from immuneACCESS by way of TCRdb, which keeps in-frame sequences with V and J called. Part of the clones is missing from these tables; in studies checked, under half for an unresolved V gene and the rest for unknown reasons. The table for this sample lists around 130,000 clones; 80% of them were counted only once. The ten largest clones take up about 1.3% of the sample. Material for sequencing was PBMCs. The receptors here all came from a female donor in good health and CMV-seronegative.

The chain combines TRBV29-1 with TRBJ1-1; no definite D call. In germline, CDR1 is SQVTM, CDR2 ANQGSEA. V gave up 4 bases and J gave up 11 bases, with 20 bases separating them. The CDR3 loop spans 13 amino acids. CDR3 amino acids: CSVGAATDLFAFF. In DNA, the CDR3 is TGCAGCGTTGGGGCCGCGACCGACCTATTTGCTTTCTTT.

The J gene is TRBJ1-4, the V gene TRBV6-1; D is perhaps TRBD1 (5 bases). V lost 11 bases and J lost 2, with 15 bases in between. The CDR3 consists of 14 residues. Germline CDR1 reads MNHNS; CDR2 reads SASEGT. CDR3 bases: TGTGCCGGGAGACCGGGGGGGACTAATGAAAAACTGTTTTTT. Translation gives CAGRPGGTNEKLFF.

The chain is built from TRBV28 and TRBJ2-7; 8 nucleotides agree with TRBD2. The V gene end was trimmed by 7 bases and the J gene end by 12 bases; junction bases not matched to a gene: 17. The germline V gene encodes CDR1 MDHEN and CDR2 SYDVKM. The CDR3 runs to 14 residues. The CDR3 protein is CASNEVRSSGIGYF. CDR3 coding DNA: TGTGCCAGCAACGAAGTGAGGAGTAGCGGGATAGGGTACTTC. Together with reference TRBV28 and TRBJ2-7, the CDR3 gives the full variable domain: DVKVTQSSRYLVKRTGEKVFLECVQDMDHENMFWYRQDPGLGLRLIYFSYDVKMKEKGDIPEGYSVSREKKERFSLILESASTNQTSMYLCASNEVRSSGIGYFGPGTRLTVT.

V is TRBV6-5 and J is TRBJ1-5, with D hard to call. This CDR3 is 13 amino acids long. V dropped 0 bases and J dropped 9 bases, with 9 bases sitting between them. Germline V gives CDR1 MNHEY, CDR2 SVGAGI. CDR3 residues: CASSYSAQVPQHF. The CDR3 nucleotides read TGTGCCAGCAGTTACTCGGCACAAGTGCCCCAGCATTTT.

The J gene is TRBJ1-5, the V gene TRBV5-1; 7 bases are a match to TRBD1. In germline, CDR1 is SGHRS, CDR2 YFSETQ. The CDR3 has 14 residues. The V and J ends lost 4 bases and 4 bases, in that order; junction bases with no gene match: 5. In nucleotides, the CDR3 is TGCGCCAGCAGCCCGGGACAGCTAAATCAGCCCCAGCATTTT. Its translation: CASSPGQLNQPQHF.

In this sample, this clone turned up a few times. The CDR3 DNA reads as TGTGCCAGCAGTTCCCCCGAACTAGCGGAAAAGGGGGAGCTGTTTTTT. It specifies CASSSPELAEKGELFF. The chain couples TRBV6-6 to TRBJ2-2; TRBD2 matches 8 bases. CDR1 and CDR2 (germline): MNHNY, SVGAGI (reference sequence). CDR3 length equals 16 residues. Trimming took 4 bases from V and 8 from J; bases not matched to a gene: 12.

This sequence joins TRBV27 and TRBJ2-7, with 7 positions matching TRBD1. The V and J ends lost 4 bases and 0 bases, in that order; junction bases with no gene match: 3. The length of the CDR3 is 14 residues. Germline V gene data show CDR1 as MNHEY and CDR2 as SMNVEV (reference sequence). The CDR3 loop reads CASSSTGVSYEQYF. As DNA, the CDR3 is TGTGCCAGCAGTTCTACAGGGGTCTCCTACGAGCAGTACTTC.

J is TRBJ2-7 and V is TRBV7-9; a weak D match, TRBD1 (5 bases). There are 14 residues in the CDR3. Per the germline V gene, CDR1 is SEHNR and CDR2 is FQNEAQ (reference sequence). Trimming shortened V by 1 base and J by 6 bases, and 13 bases separated the two germline ends. CDR3 residues: CASSLEDIRTEQYF. The CDR3 DNA follows: TGTGCCAGCAGCTTAGAGGACATTAGGACCGAGCAGTACTTC. Using reference TRBV7-9 and TRBJ2-7 for the parts outside the CDR3, the full variable domain is DTGVSQNPRHKITKRGQNVTFRCDPISEHNRLYWYRQTLGQGPEFLTYFQNEAQLEKSRLLSDRFSAERPKGSFSTLEIQRTEQGDSAMYLCASSLEDIRTEQYFGPGTRLTVT.

V and J are TRBV7-9 and TRBJ2-3; possible D gene TRBD2, 5 bases. Germline loops: CDR1 SEHNR, CDR2 FQNEAQ (reference sequence). This CDR3 spans 14 amino acids. The ends were cut back, 3 bases at V and 6 bases at J, with 13 bases in the middle. CDR3 nucleotide sequence: TGTGCCAGCAGCTTTCTACCGGGGTCCGATACGCAGTATTTT. Translation: CASSFLPGSDTQYF.

The genes are TRBV28 and TRBJ1-3, with D unresolved. Trimming stripped 6 bases from V and 1 base from J, with 16 bases between. Germline CDR1 and CDR2: MDHEN and SYDVKM. This CDR3 has 16 residues. The CDR3 protein is CASRAALGRSGNTIYF. The CDR3 coding sequence is TGTGCCAGCAGGGCGGCTCTGGGTCGGTCTGGAAACACCATATATTTT.

The chain uses TRBV6-5 and TRBJ1-5; D possibly corresponds to TRBD1 (6 bases). The germline CDR1 and CDR2 sequences are MNHEY and SVGAGI. This CDR3 spans 15 amino acids. The germline V and J ends were trimmed by 8 bases and 4 bases, with 18 bases remaining between them. In DNA form, the CDR3 reads TGTGCCAGCGGAATGGGAGGGGGGGGGAATCAGCCCCAGCATTTT. It yields the protein CASGMGGGGNQPQHF.

CDR3 in DNA: TGCGCCAGCAGCTTGGGACAGCGGCCCCAGCATTTT. Protein: CASSLGQRPQHF. The V and J genes are TRBV5-1 and TRBJ1-5; weak D call: TRBD1 (5 bases). Trimming shortened V by 0 bases and J by 9 bases, and 7 bases separated the two germline ends. Germline V CDR1 and CDR2: SGHRS, YFSETQ. The CDR3 is made up of 12 amino acids.

J is TRBJ1-2 and V is TRBV5-4; the match to TRBD1 covers 8 bases. The V segment lost 0 bases and the J segment 8 bases; nucleotides outside the gene matches: 6. CDR3 length: 14 residues. Germline V gene lookup returns CDR1 SGHNT and CDR2 YYREEE (reference sequence). CDR3 DNA sequence: TGTGCCAGCAGCTTGGTAGCAGGGGGCGGCGGCTACACCTTC. Protein sequence: CASSLVAGGGGYTF.

This clone occurred once. V usage is TRBV28 and J usage is TRBJ2-1, with 9 nucleotides matching TRBD2. Germline CDR1 MDHEN, CDR2 SYDVKM. The CDR3 loop spans 13 amino acids. The V segment lost 6 bases and the J segment 7 bases; nucleotides outside the gene matches: 4. Here the CDR3 reads CASRIAGENEQFF. CDR3 DNA: TGTGCCAGCAGAATAGCGGGAGAGAATGAGCAGTTCTTC.